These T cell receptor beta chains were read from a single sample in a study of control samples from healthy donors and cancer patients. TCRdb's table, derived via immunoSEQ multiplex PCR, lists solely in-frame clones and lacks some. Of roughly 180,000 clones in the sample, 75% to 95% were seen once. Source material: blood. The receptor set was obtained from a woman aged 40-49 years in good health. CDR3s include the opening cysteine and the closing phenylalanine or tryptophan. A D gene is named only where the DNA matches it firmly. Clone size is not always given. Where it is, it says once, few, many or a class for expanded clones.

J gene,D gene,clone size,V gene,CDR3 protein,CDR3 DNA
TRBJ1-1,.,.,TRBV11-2,CASSSQVRNTEAFF,TGTGCCAGCAGCTCCCAGGTTAGGAACACTGAAGCTTTCTTT
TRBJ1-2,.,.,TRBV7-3,CASSLGGFRGYTF,TGTGCCAGCAGCTTAGGGGGCTTTCGTGGCTACACCTTC
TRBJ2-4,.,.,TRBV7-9,CASSPTGWAKNIQYF,TGTGCCAGCAGCCCAACCGGGTGGGCCAAAAACATTCAGTACTTC
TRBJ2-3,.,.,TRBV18,CASVSRGGTDTQYF,TGTGCCAGCGTCTCGCGGGGAGGCACAGATACGCAGTATTTT
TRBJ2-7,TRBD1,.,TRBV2,CASSEAGQGIREQYF,TGTGCCAGCAGTGAAGCGGGACAGGGGATTCGGGAGCAGTACTTC
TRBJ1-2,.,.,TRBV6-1,CASSERGEKGYTF,TGTGCCAGCAGTGAAAGAGGGGAGAAAGGCTACACCTTC
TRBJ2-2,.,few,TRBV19,CASSIIFGTANTGELFF,TGTGCCAGTAGTATAATATTTGGGACGGCAAACACCGGGGAGCTGTTTTTT
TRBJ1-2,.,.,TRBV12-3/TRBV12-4,CASSLSVSDGYTF,TGTGCCAGCAGTTTAAGTGTAAGCGATGGCTACACCTTC
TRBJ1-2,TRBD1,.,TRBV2,CATATSGQNFYGYTF,TGTGCCACCGCAACCTCGGGACAGAACTTCTATGGCTACACCTTC
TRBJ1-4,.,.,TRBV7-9,CASSPRDLGLIF,TGTGCCAGCAGCCCACGAGACCTGGGGTTGATTTTT
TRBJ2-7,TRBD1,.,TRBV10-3,CAISADGQAGFF,TGTGCCATCAGCGCCGACGGACAGGCTGGTTTCTTC
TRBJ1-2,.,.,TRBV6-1,CASSENGRTSPLYTF,TGTGCCAGCAGTGAAAACGGACGAACAAGCCCCCTCTACACCTTC
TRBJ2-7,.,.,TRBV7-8,CASSPVDYYEQYF,TGTGCCAGCAGCCCGGTGGACTATTACGAGCAGTACTTC
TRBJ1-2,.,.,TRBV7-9,CASSPEVPGGYTF,TGTGCCAGCAGCCCCGAGGTGCCCGGGGGCTACACCTTC
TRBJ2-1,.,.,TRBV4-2,CASSQVRRVDEQFF,TGTGCCAGCAGCCAAGTTCGCAGGGTGGATGAGCAGTTCTTC
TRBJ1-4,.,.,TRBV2,CASSGQWNEKLFF,TGTGCCAGCAGTGGGCAGTGGAATGAAAAACTGTTTTTT
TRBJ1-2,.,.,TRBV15,CATSRDLSGQQNGYTF,TGTGCCACCAGCAGAGATCTCTCGGGGCAGCAAAATGGCTACACCTTC
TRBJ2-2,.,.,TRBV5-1,CASSPGASGGELFF,TGCGCCAGCAGCCCGGGGGCTTCTGGCGGGGAGCTGTTTTTT
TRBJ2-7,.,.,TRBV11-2,CASSLGRNEQYF,TGTGCCAGCAGCTTAGGCAGGAACGAGCAGTACTTC
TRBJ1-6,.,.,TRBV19,CATSDSGPFHNSPLHF,TGTGCCACCTCGGACAGCGGCCCTTTCCATAATTCACCCCTCCACTTT
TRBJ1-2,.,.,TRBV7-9,CASSVDRYNGYTF,TGTGCCAGCAGCGTCGACAGGTATAATGGCTACACCTTC
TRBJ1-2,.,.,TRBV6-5,CASSYSRGTNYGYTF,TGTGCCAGCAGTTACTCCAGGGGCACAAACTATGGCTACACCTTC
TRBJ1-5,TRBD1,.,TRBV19,CASSPQGGQPQHF,TGTGCCAGTAGCCCACAGGGGGGCCAGCCCCAGCATTTT
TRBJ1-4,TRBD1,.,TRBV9,CASSVTGQGGREKLFF,TGTGCCAGCAGCGTAACGGGGCAGGGGGGTAGGGAAAAACTGTTTTTT
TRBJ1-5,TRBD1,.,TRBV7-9,CASSQAGQGAFQPQHF,TGTGCCAGCAGCCAGGCCGGACAGGGGGCGTTTCAGCCCCAGCATTTT
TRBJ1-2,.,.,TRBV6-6,CASSYEVRDAYGYTF,TGTGCCAGCAGTTACGAGGTCAGGGACGCTTATGGCTACACCTTC
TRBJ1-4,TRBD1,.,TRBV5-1,CASSLESPGGNEKLFF,TGCGCCAGCAGCTTGGAATCCCCAGGGGGTAATGAAAAACTGTTTTTT
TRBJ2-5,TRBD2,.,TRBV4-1,CASSHGGGAAETQYF,TGCGCCAGCAGCCATGGCGGGGGGGCCGCAGAGACCCAGTACTTC
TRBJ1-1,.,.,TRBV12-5,CASGLETTGDAFF,TGTGCTAGTGGTTTGGAAACGACAGGAGACGCTTTCTTT
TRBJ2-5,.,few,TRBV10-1,CASSSRRDSQETQYF,TGCGCCAGCAGTTCGAGGCGGGACAGCCAAGAGACCCAGTACTTC
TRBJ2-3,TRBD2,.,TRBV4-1,CASSQDPSGGAGTQYF,TGCGCCAGCAGCCAAGATCCTAGCGGGGGGGCAGGCACGCAGTATTTT
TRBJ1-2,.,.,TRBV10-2,CASSDFILLGGYTF,TGCGCCAGCAGTGACTTTATCCTATTGGGTGGCTACACCTTC
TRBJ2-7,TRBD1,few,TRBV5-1,CASSLGGGEFEQYF,TGCGCCAGCAGCTTGGGAGGGGGCGAATTCGAGCAGTACTTC
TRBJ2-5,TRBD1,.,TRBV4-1,CASSVPGQGGPSAQETQYF,TGCGCCAGCAGCGTACCGGGACAGGGGGGGCCGAGTGCCCAAGAGACCCAGTACTTC
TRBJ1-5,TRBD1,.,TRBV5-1,CASSPGTGGHQPQHF,TGCGCCAGCAGCCCTGGGACAGGGGGGCATCAGCCCCAGCATTTT
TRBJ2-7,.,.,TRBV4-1,CASSLGSSSGIPEQYF,TGCGCCAGCAGCCTCGGCTCGAGTAGTGGGATTCCCGAGCAGTACTTC
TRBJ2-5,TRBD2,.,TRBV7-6,CASSFFAGGPPETQYF,TGTGCCAGCAGCTTTTTCGCGGGGGGGCCTCCAGAGACCCAGTACTTC
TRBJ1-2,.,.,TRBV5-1,CASSPRTLNYGYTF,TGCGCCAGCAGCCCGAGGACACTAAACTATGGCTACACCTTC
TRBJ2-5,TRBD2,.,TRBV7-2,CASSSRRASGETQYF,TGTGCCAGCAGCTCAAGAAGGGCTAGCGGGGAGACCCAGTACTTC
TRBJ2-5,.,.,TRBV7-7,CASSTSSSRETQYF,TGTGCCAGCAGCACCTCTTCCTCAAGGGAGACCCAGTACTTC
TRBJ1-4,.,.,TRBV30,CAWGNDLATNEKLFF,TGTGCCTGGGGTAATGATCTTGCAACTAATGAAAAACTGTTTTTT
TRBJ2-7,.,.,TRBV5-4,CASRRAEEVAESYF,TGTGCCAGCAGGCGGGCCGAGGAGGTAGCGGAGTCCTACTTC
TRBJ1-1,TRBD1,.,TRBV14,CASSSFPGGTEAFF,TGTGCCAGCAGCTCCTTCCCAGGGGGCACTGAAGCTTTCTTT
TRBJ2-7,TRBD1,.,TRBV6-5,CASSITGAYEQYF,TGTGCCAGCAGTATTACAGGGGCCTACGAGCAGTACTTC
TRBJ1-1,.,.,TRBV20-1,CSASQTNTEAFF,TGCAGTGCTAGTCAGACCAACACTGAAGCTTTCTTT
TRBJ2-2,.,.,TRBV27,CASSWGKGGELFF,TGTGCCAGCAGTTGGGGTAAAGGCGGGGAGCTGTTTTTT
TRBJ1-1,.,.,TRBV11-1,CASSRGRGRGTEAFF,TGTGCCAGCAGCCGAGGCCGGGGCCGAGGGACTGAAGCTTTCTTT
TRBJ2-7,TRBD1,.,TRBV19,CASSLGTPGQGFYEQYF,TGTGCCAGTAGCTTAGGAACGCCCGGACAGGGTTTTTACGAGCAGTACTTC
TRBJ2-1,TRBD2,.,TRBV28,CASSSLAGSYNEQFF,TGTGCCAGCAGTTCCCTAGCGGGCTCCTACAATGAGCAGTTCTTC